This T cell receptor (beta chain) comes out of a study of CD8+ T cells in alopecia areata. Across the whole study: Patients remained on tofacitinib for 6 to 18 months and then went 6 months without it.

In germline, CDR1 is ENHRY, CDR2 SYGVKD. V gave up 10 bases and J gave up 5 bases, with 8 bases separating them. CDR3 size: 10 residues. In each case, RNA was isolated and then reverse transcribed into cDNA as the sequencing template. Here immunoSEQ multiplex PCR was the method, and the copy in TCRdb shows in-frame clones only, minus some. Seen here are approximately 130,000 clones, about 59% observed once, and the top ten hold roughly 5%. Turning to this clone: Its antigen is not known.

Study-wide results and caveats: Resident alphabeta T cells of normal skin are also sequenced in scalp samples. Lesional scalp displayed greater clonality than normal scalp, most notably in alopecia totalis/universalis.

The treatment here: oral pan-JAK inhibitor, 5-10 mg twice daily. The sample was CD4+ T cells sorted from blood, taken at week 4, from a patient treated with tofacitinib. The receptor was isolated from a human donor with alopecia areata. This rearrangement joins TRBV10-3 to TRBJ2-5; D is uncertain. For the CDR3, the DNA is TGTGCCACTGGCTTGGAGACCCAGTACTTC. It codes for CATGLETQYF.